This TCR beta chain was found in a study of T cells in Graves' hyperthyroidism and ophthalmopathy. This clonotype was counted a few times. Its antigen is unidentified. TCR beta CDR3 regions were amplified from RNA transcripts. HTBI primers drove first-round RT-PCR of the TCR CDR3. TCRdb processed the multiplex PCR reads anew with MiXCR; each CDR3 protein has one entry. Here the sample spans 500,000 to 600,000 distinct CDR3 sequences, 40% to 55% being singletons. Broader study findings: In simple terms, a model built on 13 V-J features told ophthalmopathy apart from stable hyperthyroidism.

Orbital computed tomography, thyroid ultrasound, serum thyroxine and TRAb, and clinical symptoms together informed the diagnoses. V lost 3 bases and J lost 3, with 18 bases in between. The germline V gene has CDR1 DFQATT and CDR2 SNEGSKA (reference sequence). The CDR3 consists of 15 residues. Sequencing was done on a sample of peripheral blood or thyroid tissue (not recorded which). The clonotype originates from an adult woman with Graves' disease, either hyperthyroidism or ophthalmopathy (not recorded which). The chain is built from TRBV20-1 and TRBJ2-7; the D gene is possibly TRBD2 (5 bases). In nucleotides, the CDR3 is TGCAGTGCTAGGGAGGCGAAAATTAGTATCTACGAGCAGTACTTC. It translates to CSAREAKISIYEQYF.